What follows describes a single T cell receptor (beta chain). Which antigen it targets is not known. Base-call qualities are not available, and no considerably larger clone is one nucleotide away. This record belongs to a study of identical twins listed by TCRdb under 2016. In the study overall: TCR alpha and beta repertoires from monozygotic twins, unrelated adults of various ages and cord blood were deep-sequenced to test whether fetal clonotypes persist. To rule out contamination, replicate twin experiments were performed at different times with different library preparation protocols.

General conclusions and limits of the study: In monozygotic twins, out-of-frame TCR alpha sharing was systematically underestimated by recombination models, although the models agreed with sharing between unrelated individuals. The excess sharing between twins in beta out-of-frame sequences was weaker because fewer shared sequences reduced the signal-to-noise ratio. Zero-insertion analyses could be partly confounded by invariant T cells such as MAIT and iNKT, though diverse VJ usage argued against such confounding for most clonotypes. Fewer insertions were carried by abundant cord blood beta clonotypes, a similar but weaker trend appeared in young adult naive repertoires, and no such trend appeared in memory repertoires. Because the same donors could not be followed over many years, conclusions were based on cross-sectional statistical analysis. Compared with coincidental sharing between unrelated individuals, an excess of low generation-probability sequences was observed among out-of-frame TCR alpha sequences shared between twins.

Library creation used 5' RACE. Sequencing took place on an Illumina HiSeq 2000. Template switching introduced a universal primer binding site; the final cDNA contained a unique molecular identifier, enabling accurate counting of TCR cDNA molecules. Specific primers in the conserved constant-segment region were used to synthesize first-strand cDNA for the TCR alpha and beta chains. To control for contamination, every cDNA library was double barcoded, receiving both a SMART-Mk sample barcode and Illumina barcodes. TruSeq adapter sequences, together with Illumina sample barcodes, were added in two successive PCR steps. Sequencing of the TCR alpha and beta cDNA libraries was done on the Illumina HiSeq platform using custom primers. For the original study's pipeline: Unique molecular identifiers were extracted from raw reads with MiGEC, and CDR3 positions were determined with MiXCR. Recombination models were inferred per individual with the repgenHMM and IGoR tools using an EM algorithm. The analysis of shared clonotypes was done with the tcR package in R, with sharing normalized by the product of cloneset sizes. To study raw recombination free of thymic and clonal selection effects, out-of-frame nonproductive sequences were analyzed. TCRdb reprocessed the public reads (quality trimming at Q25 with fastp, clone calling with MiXCR) and kept in-frame beta chains. Here each entry gathers all rows of one CDR3 protein and keeps the most common genes and DNA. TCRdb assigned the V and J calls; the authors' analysis was not used. Here the sample has some 900,000 distinct CDR3 sequences; 12% occur a single time. Roughly 1.6% of the sample lies in the top ten.

V loses 5 bases at its end and J loses 8 bases; junction bases beyond the gene matches: 18. Including cysteine and phenylalanine, the CDR3 has 18 amino acids. Only CDR3 DNA is held: 54 bases, read in frame from base 1. The germline V gene yields SGHAT for CDR1 and FQNNGV for CDR2. Every donor was a healthy Caucasian. Three pairs of female monozygotic twins, all aged roughly 18 to 30 years, made up the twin cohort. RNA for TCR libraries was isolated from peripheral blood mononuclear cells. The sample was also linked to a second study, of yellow fever vaccine responses in identical twins. The second study, in turn, reports: According to the authors, the vaccine-induced T cell response in identical twins seemed to be partly convergent and partly specific to each individual. The study precisely tracked vaccine-responding T cell clones in identical twins.

The chain is assembled from TRBV11-2 and TRBJ1-6; TRBD1 fits 7 bases in the junction. The TCR comes from a woman aged 18-29 years in good health. Sequencing was carried out using PBMCs. The nucleotide sequence is TGTGCCAGCAGCCCTCGCCACTACACAGGGGAGGTTGATTCACCCCTCCACTTT. Translation gives CASSPRHYTGEVDSPLHF. Reference TRBV11-2 and TRBJ1-6 genes cover what lies past the CDR3, so the full variable domain is EAGVAQSPRYKIIEKRQSVAFWCNPISGHATLYWYQQILGQGPKLLIQFQNNGVVDDSQLPKDRFSAERLKGVDSTLKIQPAKLEDSAVYLCASSPRHYTGEVDSPLHFGNGTRLTVT.